One and the same sample provided the 23 T cell receptor beta chains below, sequenced in a study of identical twins. Using its own MiXCR run on the 5' RACE reads, TCRdb lists one record per CDR3 protein. The data contain about 200,000 distinct CDR3 sequences, roughly 15% of them singletons. These data were also filed under a second study, of T cells expressing NK-cell markers.

The specimen sequenced was CD8+ T cells sorted from blood. These receptors all stem from a woman aged 18-35 years in good health.

A few counts support this clonotype. The genes are TRBV13 and TRBJ2-3, with 10 bases matching TRBD2. Germline loops: CDR1 PRHDT, CDR2 FYEKMQ (reference sequence). V shed 5 bases and J 4 bases; nucleotides not matched to a gene: 9. The CDR3 has 16 residues. For the CDR3, the DNA is TGTGCCAGCAGCGTGTCCCTAGCGGGGGCCGCAGATACGCAGTATTTT. It translates to CASSVSLAGAADTQYF.

This clonotype turned up a few times. The J gene is TRBJ2-1, the V gene TRBV12-5; D remains unclear. V was cut by 5 bases and J by 0 bases, with 11 bases left in between. The germline CDR1 and CDR2 sequences are LGHNT and FRNRAP. This CDR3 has 15 amino acids. In DNA, the CDR3 is TGTGCTAGTGGTCCGACTCTTACCTCCTACAATGAGCAGTTCTTC. Amino acids: CASGPTLTSYNEQFF.

This chain links TRBV9 with TRBJ1-6; unclear D gene. The CDR3 consists of 16 residues. Trimming left V 3 bases short and J 5 bases short, with 15 bases between. CDR1 and CDR2 from the germline V gene are SGDLS and YYNGEE. For the CDR3, the DNA is TGTGCCAGCAGCGATCCCCCCCAGGAAGATAATTCACCCCTCCACTTT. Protein product: CASSDPPQEDNSPLHF.

There are a few counts of this clonotype. The chain couples TRBV3-1 to TRBJ2-1, with 8 bases matching TRBD2. The CDR3 consists of 16 residues. Germline CDR1 LGHDT, CDR2 YNNKEL (reference sequence). The J segment lost 7 bases and the V segment lost 0 bases, leaving 8 bases of the junction unmatched. For the CDR3, the DNA is TGTGCCAGCAGCCAAGAGCGCGACGGGAGGGGGAATGAGCAGTTCTTC. Protein: CASSQERDGRGNEQFF.

This clonotype was observed a few times. The rearrangement links TRBV7-9 to TRBJ2-2, with 8 bases aligning to TRBD1. Germline V gene lookup returns CDR1 SEHNR and CDR2 FQNEAQ (reference sequence). The length of the CDR3 is 13 residues. The ends lost 5 bases at V and 6 bases at J; junction bases unmatched: 2. The CDR3 spells CASSPRGPGELFF. The CDR3 DNA follows: TGTGCCAGCAGCCCCAGGGGGCCCGGGGAGCTGTTTTTT.

This clonotype was seen a few times. The chain combines TRBV3-1 with TRBJ2-1; possibly TRBD2 for D (6 bases). This CDR3 has 16 amino acids. Germline assignment: CDR1 LGHDT and CDR2 YNNKEL (reference sequence). V lost 2 bases and J 7 bases, leaving 18 bases between the germline ends. The CDR3 coding sequence is TGTGCCAGCAGCCAACAAAGCGGGCCGTGGAGGAATGAGCAGTTCTTC. This codes for CASSQQSGPWRNEQFF.

This clonotype has ten or more counts. The junction does not match germline at one end; this may be a read error. The rearrangement uses TRBV20-1 and TRBJ1-1; D is perhaps TRBD1 (5 bases). The V gene's germline CDR1 is DFQATT and CDR2 SNEGSKA (reference sequence). The CDR3 sequence is 17 residues long. The CDR3 is CSAPGTNVLVLRAEAFF. In nucleotides, the CDR3 is TGCAGTGCGCCCGGGACTAATGTTTTGGTCTTAAGGGCTGAGGCTTTCTTT.

This clonotype came up a few times. The rearrangement joins TRBV2 to TRBJ2-3; TRBD1 matches 8 bases. V was pared by 6 bases and J by 2 bases, with 7 bases of the junction left unmatched. The CDR3 is 15 amino acids. Germline V gives CDR1 SNHLY, CDR2 FYNNEI. CDR3: CASSALTGDTDTQYF. The CDR3, as DNA: TGTGCCAGCAGCGCCCTGACAGGGGACACAGATACGCAGTATTTT.

The chain links TRBV5-5 to TRBJ2-2, with D unclear. The CDR3 has 17 residues. CDR1 is SGHKS and CDR2 is YYEKEE in the germline V gene (reference sequence). The V end was cut by 4 bases, the J end by 0 bases, with 16 bases between. The CDR3 here is CASSLQPPRTNTGELFF. CDR3 in DNA: TGTGCCAGCAGCCTCCAACCCCCTAGAACGAACACCGGGGAGCTGTTTTTT.

This clonotype came up many times. This rearrangement joins TRBV5-5 to TRBJ1-5; D call uncertain. Trimming cost V 2 bases and J 0 bases, with 9 bases left between them. This CDR3 region has 15 residues. Germline V lookup: CDR1 SGHKS, CDR2 YYEKEE (reference sequence). CDR3 DNA: TGTGCCAGCAGCTTAGGGCAGATTAGCAATCAGCCCCAGCATTTT. It translates to CASSLGQISNQPQHF.

This sequence joins TRBV15 and TRBJ2-7; 12 positions match TRBD2. The CDR3 sequence is 17 residues long. CDR1 and CDR2 from the germline V gene are LNHNV and YYDKDF (reference sequence). V gave up 1 base and J gave up 6 bases; unmatched junction bases: 10. CDR3 DNA sequence: TGTGCCACCAGCAGAGCGGATTGGACTAGCGGGATGAGCGAGCAGTACTTC. Translation gives CATSRADWTSGMSEQYF.

This clonotype was observed a handful of times. The rearrangement joins TRBV7-9 to TRBJ2-5, with D unclear. The CDR3 has 10 amino acids. The V and J ends lost 8 bases and 4 bases respectively, with 5 bases between them. Looked up from germline, CDR1 is SEHNR and CDR2 is FQNEAQ (reference sequence). The CDR3 is CASEGETQYF. In DNA, the CDR3 is TGTGCCAGCGAAGGAGAGACCCAGTACTTC. Filled out from reference TRBV7-9 and TRBJ2-5, the complete variable domain reads DTGVSQNPRHKITKRGQNVTFRCDPISEHNRLYWYRQTLGQGPEFLTYFQNEAQLEKSRLLSDRFSAERPKGSFSTLEIQRTEQGDSAMYLCASEGETQYFGPGTRLLVL.

This clonotype was detected a few times. J is TRBJ2-1 and V is TRBV20-1; D might be TRBD2 (5 bases). Trimming cost V 0 bases and J 2 bases, with 14 bases left between them. The germline gives CDR1 DFQATT, CDR2 SNEGSKA (reference sequence). This CDR3 has 16 residues. The CDR3 DNA reads as TGCAGTGCTAGAGATCCCACGGGGAGCGCCTACAATGAGCAGTTCTTC. Amino acids: CSARDPTGSAYNEQFF.

A few counts support this clonotype. V gene TRBV27 combines with J gene TRBJ1-1; D may be TRBD1 (6 bases). Trimming took off 2 bases at V and 6 bases at J, with 16 bases between the two ends. Looked up from germline, CDR1 is MNHEY and CDR2 is SMNVEV (reference sequence). The CDR3 extends over 15 amino acids. In DNA, the CDR3 is TGTGCCAGCAGTTTAATACAGGGCCTTGGGGCTGAAGCTTTCTTT. Protein product: CASSLIQGLGAEAFF.

The gene calls are TRBV15 and TRBJ2-7; D is undetermined. CDR1 is LNHNV and CDR2 is YYDKDF in the germline V gene (reference sequence). CDR3 size: 11 residues. Trimming took 3 bases from V and 8 from J, leaving 8 bases between them. The CDR3 DNA is TGTGCCACCAGCAGGGACGCCCAGCAGTACTTC. Translated: CATSRDAQQYF. Variable domain in full (rest from reference TRBV15 and TRBJ2-7): DAMVIQNPRYQVTQFGKPVTLSCSQTLNHNVMYWYQQKSSQAPKLLFHYYDKDFNNEADTPDNFQSRRPNTSFCFLDIRSPGLGDTAMYLCATSRDAQQYFGPGTRLTVT.

The chain couples TRBV15 to TRBJ1-1; possibly TRBD1 for D (6 bases). This CDR3 contains 15 residues. Trimming removed 0 bases at V and 5 bases at J, with 13 bases between. The germline V gene has CDR1 LNHNV and CDR2 YYDKDF (reference sequence). CDR3 protein: CATSRDSRGWTEAFF. CDR3 in DNA: TGTGCCACCAGCAGAGATTCCAGGGGTTGGACTGAAGCTTTCTTT.

This chain uses TRBV13 with TRBJ2-7, with D unclear. Germline V gene data show CDR1 as PRHDT and CDR2 as FYEKMQ (reference sequence). V was clipped by 5 bases and J by 2 bases, with 10 bases between them. The CDR3 consists of 13 residues. CDR3: CASSQTPTYEQYF. CDR3 coding DNA: TGTGCCAGCAGCCAGACACCTACCTACGAGCAGTACTTC.

The chain's CDR3 is CASSLSTLDEQFF. In nucleotides, the CDR3 is TGTGCCAGCAGCTTGAGTACGTTGGATGAGCAGTTCTTC. The chain recombines TRBV5-6 with TRBJ2-1, with D unresolved. Germline CDR1 reads SGHDT; CDR2 reads YYEEEE. Trimming left V 1 base short and J 8 bases short, with 10 bases between. The CDR3 spans 13 residues.

The chain links TRBV11-2 to TRBJ2-2, with 9 bases lining up with TRBD2. The germline CDR1 and CDR2 sequences are SGHAT and FQNNGV. Trimming cost V 3 bases and J 5 bases; bases outside gene matches: 7. This CDR3 comprises 16 residues. CDR3 DNA: TGTGCCAGCAGCTTCCTTAGCGGGGGTGTAACCGGGGAGCTGTTTTTT. Translation gives CASSFLSGGVTGELFF.

The V and J genes are TRBV20-1 and TRBJ2-7; D possibly corresponds to TRBD1 (6 bases). The germline V gene has CDR1 DFQATT and CDR2 SNEGSKA (reference sequence). The CDR3 is 15 residues long. Between the trimmed V and J ends, which lost 3 bases and 7 bases, there was a span of 22 bases. The CDR3 is CSASDRDMGSLEQYF. Here the CDR3 DNA reads TGCAGTGCTAGTGACCGGGACATGGGATCCTTAGAGCAGTACTTC.

This clonotype appeared a few times. This sequence joins TRBV5-8 and TRBJ1-5, with 8 bases fitting TRBD1. V lost 0 bases, J lost 4 bases, and 9 bases stayed unmatched. The CDR3 is made up of 17 amino acids. Germline CDR1 is SGHTS and CDR2 is YDEGEE. The CDR3 nucleotides are TGTGCCAGCAGCTTGGTCGGGCAGGGGGCAAGAAATCAGCCCCAGCATTTT. It translates to CASSLVGQGARNQPQHF. Full variable domain (rest looked up from reference TRBV5-8 and TRBJ1-5): EAGVTQSPTHLIKTRGQQATLRCSPISGHTSVYWYQQALGLGLQFLLWYDEGEERNRGNFPPRFSGRQFPNYSSELNVNALELEDSALYLCASSLVGQGARNQPQHFGDGTRLSIL.

This clonotype appeared a few times. This chain uses TRBV27 with TRBJ2-3; possibly TRBD1 for D (6 bases). Germline-derived CDR1 and CDR2 are MNHEY and SMNVEV (reference sequence). Trimming took off 7 bases at V and 4 bases at J, with 12 bases between the two ends. This CDR3 contains 13 residues. CDR3: CASKRTDSDTQYF. The DNA for the CDR3 is TGTGCCAGCAAGAGGACAGATTCAGATACGCAGTATTTT.

The V gene is TRBV7-9, the J gene TRBJ1-4, with TRBD1 as a possible D gene (5 bases). The germline V gene has CDR1 SEHNR and CDR2 FQNEAQ (reference sequence). The CDR3 contains 15 residues. Trimming took off 5 bases at V and 5 bases at J, with 15 bases between the two ends. CDR3 protein: CASSVTKGTNEKLFF. CDR3 coding DNA: TGTGCCAGCAGCGTAACTAAGGGGACCAATGAAAAACTGTTTTTT.